This T cell receptor beta chain came from a study of T cell repertoires and HLA-DP antigens (dated by TCRdb to 2017 to 2018). About the study as a whole: The study used an in vitro model of CD4+ T cell alloreactivity in which transduced HeLa cells presented allogeneic HLA-DP. The average DNA input was roughly 0.2 ug for sorted CD137+CD4+ samples versus roughly 1,100 ng for pre-culture CD4+ samples. One alloantigen differed from self by one peptide-binding groove amino acid, whereas the other differed by ten, modelling structurally similar versus dissimilar alloantigens. Of the three donors, two were male and one was female, and their ages ranged from the 18-to-29 age band up to the 60-to-69 age band.

Measured from the cysteine to the phenylalanine, the CDR3 is 15 residues long. Of the read, only the CDR3 DNA is kept; its 45 bases are in frame from base 1. For CDR1 and CDR2, the germline V gene (reference sequence) lists SEHNR and FQNEAQ. Trimming takes 3 bases from V and 2 bases from J, and the germline ends sit 8 bases apart. As to this clone: Base qualities were left out, and no much larger clone turns up one base away.

The label given to this sample denotes: CD137+ CD4 T cells sorted after culture with HeLa expressing allogeneic HLA-DP. To serve as antigen-presenting cells, the HeLa stimulator cells were retrovirally transduced with HLA-DPA1/DPB1, HLA-DM, invariant chain and CD80. Once expanded for over 12 days, the cultured CD4+ cells were restimulated for approximately 25 h using HeLa cells that expressed the same allogeneic DPB1. Untouched CD4+ T cells were isolated from Ficoll-separated PBMC through negative selection with magnetic beads, and an average purity of around 98% was reached. CD4+ responder cells were cocultured with 100 Gy-irradiated HeLa cells at a 3:1 ratio in medium containing roughly 48 U/mL IL-2 and 10% human AB serum. After restimulation, CD137+ activated cells were enriched by magnetic bead sorting to an average purity of around 95%. Using magnetic beads, untouched CD4+ T cells were isolated from Ficoll-separated PBMC at roughly 98% purity, with only negligible CD8+ contamination. Peripheral blood mononuclear cells were supplied by the buffy coats of three healthy blood donors, who served as the study donors. Each of the three donors was CMV seronegative. The DNeasy Blood & Tissue Kit was used for extraction of genomic DNA. For each subject, genomic DNA from sorted CD137+CD4+ cells and from pre-culture CD4+ baseline samples underwent TCRB sequencing.

Beyond this particular receptor, the publication reports: Within each donor, the clone sets directed at the two alleles showed little overlap, and clones directed at the same allele were almost never shared between donors. The study was limited by having just a few donors, by relying on a non-physiological HeLa antigen-presenting system, and by using total CD4+ cells as responders. Sorted CD137+ cells showed similar clonality against both alloantigens, at approximately 0.39, which was much higher than the roughly 0.04 seen in pre-culture samples. The majority of alloreactive clones were not detected prior to culture, and the cumulative frequency of these alloreactive clones seemed to be lower against one alloantigen than against the other. Naive and memory CD4+ repertoires were not analysed separately. Detection of rare CDR3 sequences may have been influenced by contaminating CD137-negative cells present in the sorted fractions. Clones undetected before culture had an average cumulative frequency of roughly 34% against one allele versus around 50% against the other.

TCRB CDR3 regions were amplified with the immunoSEQ multiplex PCR using forward primers for 54 TRBV segments and reverse primers for 13 TRBJ segments. Survey resolution, with a target of approximately 64,000 T cell genomes, was applied to the sequencing of cultured samples. Amplicons were sequenced on an Illumina HiSeq System, producing 87 bp reads covering the CDR3. Per the authors' processing: PCR and sequencing errors in the reads were corrected, and CDR3 regions were defined by aligning to IMGT reference sequences. Synthetic template pools were used to estimate the numbers of templates and unique rearrangements. Clonality was computed as 1 minus Pielou's evenness. The Daley-Smith estimator was used to estimate richness. Morisita's index served as the measure of repertoire overlap. Clones present in cultured samples but not detected in the pre-culture repertoire of the same donor were defined as low-abundance clones. Drawn from immuneACCESS, this table holds only the in-frame rearrangements with V and J called that TCRdb kept. Clones are partly lost; checked studies trace under half to an unresolved V gene and leave the rest unexplained. V and J calls and clone size are as listed in that table; D and trimming were resolved from the DNA. The sample profile shows roughly 490 clones; roughly 60% of them were found once. 62% of the sample goes to the ten largest clones.

The sample taken for sequencing was alloreactive CD137+ CD4+ T cells from cultured PBMCs. Per the publication, the cell subset or site label means: CD137+ CD4+ cells sorted after less than 25 h restimulation with the allogeneic HLA-DP-expressing HeLa cells. This TCR was sampled from a man between 50 and 59 years old in good health and CMV-seronegative. The rearrangement joined TRBV7-9 to TRBJ2-6; no D gene call is confident. The sequenced DNA: TGTGCCAGCAGCTTTTTCCAAGCTGGGGCCAACGTCCTGACTTTC. This encodes CASSFFQAGANVLTF.